Each of the 17 T cell receptor beta chains below was sequenced from the same sample in a study of circulating CD8 cells and anti-PD-1 response in melanoma. Using 15 ng of total RNA, TCR libraries were made with the QIAseq Immune Repertoire TCR panel. Each CDR3 protein is one row after TCRdb ran MiXCR on the reads. Seen here are 400 to 450 distinct CDR3 sequences, around 11% observed once, and the top ten hold approximately 71%. From live CD3+CD8+TCRalphabeta+ cells, four PD-1 and/or TIGIT subsets were sorted. The source material was CD8+ T cells from PBMCs, sampled at baseline or after one month of anti-PD-1 therapy (not recorded which). Receptors originate from a human donor with melanoma.

By share, this clonotype counts as medium-sized. This rearrangement joins TRBV27 to TRBJ1-2; possible D gene TRBD1, 5 bases. Germline values: CDR1 MNHEY, CDR2 SMNVEV (reference sequence). CDR3 length equals 14 residues. V gave up 3 bases and J gave up 4 bases, with 12 bases separating them. The CDR3 coding sequence is TGTGCCAGCAGTTTTTCGACAGATTCCTATGGCTACACCTTC. Translation gives CASSFSTDSYGYTF.

This clonotype rates as medium-sized. CDR3: CASSLGQDEYF. DNA of the CDR3: TGCGCCAGCAGCTTGGGACAGGATGAGTACTTC. The chain combines TRBV5-1 with TRBJ2-7, with D possibly matching TRBD1 (6 bases). Looked up from germline, CDR1 is SGHRS and CDR2 is YFSETQ. Trimming left V 0 bases short and J 11 bases short, with 9 bases between. This CDR3 comprises 11 residues.

This clonotype has just one count. This likely stems from a read error, as it lies one base from a far larger clone. The rearrangement uses TRBV28 and TRBJ2-7, with no clear D. Germline values: CDR1 MDHEN, CDR2 SYDVKM. The CDR3 has 11 residues. Deletions cut 2 bases from V and 7 bases from J, with 6 bases between. The DNA of the CDR3 is TGTGCCAGCAGTTTACTCGATGAGCAGTACTTC. Translation gives CASSLLDEQYF.

Relative to its sample, this clonotype is medium-sized. The genes are TRBV5-4 and TRBJ2-2; D unresolved. Germline assignment: CDR1 SGHNT and CDR2 YYREEE (reference sequence). The CDR3 contains 13 residues. V lost 2 bases to trimming and J lost 6 bases, with 8 bases between them. CDR3: CASSFSDPGELFF. The CDR3, as DNA: TGTGCCAGCAGCTTTAGTGATCCCGGGGAGCTGTTTTTT.

On this clonotype: A much bigger clone sits one base away, suggesting this may be a read error. The gene calls are TRBV7-2 and TRBJ2-3; TRBD2 matches 11 bases. This CDR3 is built from 18 residues. Germline CDR1 reads SGHTA; CDR2 reads FQGNSA. The V segment lost 1 base and the J segment 2 bases; nucleotides outside the gene matches: 8. The CDR3: CASSLGIAGGRHTDTQYF. The CDR3 DNA follows: TGTGCCAGCAGCTTAGGAATAGCGGGGGGGCGGCACACAGATACGCAGTATTTT.

Relative to its sample, this clonotype is large. The chain couples TRBV19 to TRBJ2-1; 7 nucleotides match TRBD2. This CDR3 comprises 13 residues. Germline CDR1 reads LNHDA; CDR2 reads SQIVND (reference sequence). Trimming took 8 bases from V and 7 from J; bases not matched to a gene: 8. As DNA, the CDR3 is TGTGCCAGTGCTAGCGGAGAAGGAAATGAGCAGTTCTTC. Its translation: CASASGEGNEQFF.

This clonotype is medium-sized. V is TRBV24-1 and J is TRBJ2-2, with unresolved D. CDR1 and CDR2 from the germline V gene are KGHDR and SFDVKD. This CDR3 has 13 amino acids. V was shortened by 0 bases and J by 6 bases, with 4 bases between the two germline ends. DNA for the CDR3: TGTGCCACCAGTGATTTGTCGGCCGGGGAGCTGTTTTTT. It yields the protein CATSDLSAGELFF.

A word on this clonotype: One end of the junction does not line up with germline, which may come from a read error. This sequence joins TRBV2 and TRBJ1-1; D is ambiguous. Germline CDR1 is SNHLY and CDR2 is FYNNEI. This CDR3 is 12 amino acids long. The CDR3 sequence is CTSIPRNTEAFF. The CDR3 DNA sequence: TGTACCAGCATACCCAGGAACACTGAAGCTTTCTTT.

This clonotype rates as large. The chain is built from TRBV28 and TRBJ2-3, with D unclear. Germline-derived CDR1 and CDR2 are MDHEN and SYDVKM. V gave up 5 bases and J gave up 0 bases, with 18 bases separating them. The CDR3 sequence is 17 residues long. DNA of the CDR3: TGTGCCAGCAGTCCCCCCCCTGTTTTCGGGAGCACAGATACGCAGTATTTT. Amino acid sequence: CASSPPPVFGSTDTQYF.

This clonotype is labeled medium-sized (0.01 to 0.1%). The V call is TRBV14, the J call TRBJ2-7; no reliable D call. Germline V gene data show CDR1 as SGHDN and CDR2 as FVKESK. CDR3 length: 16 residues. Trimming shortened V by 4 bases and J by 2 bases, and 18 bases separated the two germline ends. The CDR3 loop is CASSLLDKKIAYEQYF. CDR3 DNA sequence: TGTGCCAGCAGCCTGCTGGATAAGAAAATAGCCTACGAGCAGTACTTC.

By share, this clonotype ranks as medium-sized. The rearrangement links TRBV27 to TRBJ2-7; 9 bases map to TRBD1. The J segment lost 2 bases and the V segment lost 8 bases, leaving 7 bases of the junction unmatched. Germline values: CDR1 MNHEY, CDR2 SMNVEV (reference sequence). The CDR3 is 14 amino acids. DNA of the CDR3: TGTGCCAGCGCCGGACAGGGGATTACCTACGAGCAGTACTTC. Amino acid sequence: CASAGQGITYEQYF.

Relative to its sample, this clonotype is large (0.1 to 1%). The V gene is TRBV11-2, the J gene TRBJ1-1; no firm D call. Germline assignment: CDR1 SGHAT and CDR2 FQNNGV. Between the trimmed V and J ends, which lost 3 bases and 4 bases, there was a span of 9 bases. This CDR3 is built from 13 residues. The CDR3 DNA is TGTGCCAGCAGCTTCGGCGAGGGCACTGAAGCTTTCTTT. Protein sequence: CASSFGEGTEAFF.

On this clonotype itself: One end of the junction is discordant with germline, which a read error may explain. The rearrangement uses TRBV13 and TRBJ2-1; D gene uncertain. The CDR3 sequence is 15 residues long. Germline V gene lookup returns CDR1 PRHDT and CDR2 FYEKMQ (reference sequence). The CDR3: CASSLRTANNNEQSF. Written as DNA, the CDR3 is TGTGCCAGCAGCTTGAGGACGGCTAATAACAATGAGCAGTCCTTC. The full variable domain, in which reference TRBV13 and TRBJ2-1 provide the parts outside the CDR3, is AAGVIQSPRHLIKEKRETATLKCYPIPRHDTVYWYQQGPGQDPQFLISFYEKMQSDKGSIPDRFSAQQFSDYHSELNMSSLELGDSALYFCASSLRTANNNEQSFGPGTRLTVL.

By sample share, this clonotype is medium-sized. The V gene is TRBV28, the J gene TRBJ2-1; 12 bases agree with TRBD2. The ends lost 5 bases at V and 9 bases at J; junction bases unmatched: 8. CDR1 and CDR2 (germline): MDHEN, SYDVKM. The CDR3 is 15 residues long. CDR3 sequence reads: CASSLGTSGLGEQFF. CDR3 coding DNA: TGTGCCAGCAGTCTCGGGACTAGCGGGTTAGGTGAGCAGTTCTTC.

This clonotype is labeled medium-sized (0.01 to 0.1%). This chain links TRBV29-1 with TRBJ2-3; perhaps TRBD2 as D (5 bases). Trimming cost V 3 bases and J 4 bases, with 11 bases left between them. Germline V lookup: CDR1 SQVTM, CDR2 ANQGSEA. This CDR3 comprises 13 residues. CDR3 in amino acids: CSVDEISADTQYF. CDR3 sequence (DNA): TGCAGCGTTGATGAAATTAGCGCAGATACGCAGTATTTT.

As for this clonotype: This may arise from a read error, as a much more abundant clone is one base away. The CDR3 sequence is CASRPDSYSEQFF. The CDR3 nucleotides read TGTGCCAGCAGGCCAGACAGCTACAGTGAGCAGTTCTTC. The chain has TRBV28 and TRBJ2-1; TRBD1 might be the D (5 bases). This CDR3 contains 13 residues. Looked up from germline, CDR1 is MDHEN and CDR2 is SYDVKM.

By frequency in the sample, this clonotype is medium-sized. The CDR3 DNA reads as TGTGCCAGCTCACCAGGAGGGGACACTGAAGCTTTCTTT. Protein: CASSPGGDTEAFF. V gene TRBV18 combines with J gene TRBJ1-1; tentatively, D is TRBD1 (5 bases). Germline CDR1 is KGHSH and CDR2 is LQKENI. V was pared by 2 bases and J by 3 bases, with 7 bases between. CDR3 length equals 13 residues.